The 32 T cell receptor beta chains presented below share a single source sample, sequenced in a study of cytotoxic CD8 clonotypes in ibrutinib-treated CLL. Generated by immunoSEQ multiplex PCR, the TCRdb table keeps only in-frame clones and is missing some. The sample has 200,000 or so clones; more than 65% are singletons. Sequencing used PBMCs, obtained after 12 months of ibrutinib treatment. These receptor sequences come from a human donor with chronic lymphocytic leukemia.

In its sample, this clone was seen a few times. CDR3 loop: CASSPQGGGPYEQYF. CDR3 sequence (DNA): TGTGCCAGCAGCCCCCAGGGAGGGGGCCCCTACGAGCAGTACTTC. J is TRBJ2-7 and V is TRBV27; D possibly uses TRBD1 or TRBD2 (7 bases each). The V end was cut by 6 bases, the J end by 2 bases, with 17 bases between. The CDR3 has 15 residues. Germline assignment: CDR1 MNHEY and CDR2 SMNVEV (reference sequence).

The chain has TRBV6-5 and TRBJ2-1; D is perhaps TRBD1 (6 bases). The V gene lost 2 bases and the J gene lost 10 bases, with 18 bases spanning the gap. Germline values: CDR1 MNHEY, CDR2 SVGAGI. The length of the CDR3 is 15 residues. The CDR3 coding sequence is TGTGCCAGCAGTTACCATCGGGATTACAGGGAAGAGCAGTTCTTC. Its translation is CASSYHRDYREEQFF.

This clone has just a few counts. This chain connects TRBV9 to TRBJ1-2; TRBD1 might be the D (5 bases). V dropped 5 bases and J dropped 1 base, with 12 bases sitting between them. Per the germline V gene, CDR1 is SGDLS and CDR2 is YYNGEE. The CDR3 extends over 14 amino acids. CDR3 DNA sequence: TGTGCCAGCAGGGGGGACGGACTTAACTATGGCTACACCTTC. As protein: CASRGDGLNYGYTF.

The chain uses TRBV4-3 and TRBJ2-7; D not certain. Trimming stripped 3 bases from V and 1 base from J, with 16 bases between. This CDR3 region has 16 residues. Looked up from germline, CDR1 is LGHNA and CDR2 is YSLEER. CDR3 loop: CASSHDTSLPSYEQYF. Written as DNA, the CDR3 is TGCGCCAGCAGCCACGATACATCCTTGCCGTCCTACGAGCAGTACTTC.

This clone was counted ten times or more. The chain is built from TRBV27 and TRBJ1-4; TRBD1 matches 7 bases. The CDR3 covers 16 residues. Germline values: CDR1 MNHEY, CDR2 SMNVEV (reference sequence). With 6 bases clipped from V and 0 bases from J, the junction kept 7 bases outside the gene matches. The CDR3: CASRPITGATNEKLFF. DNA of the CDR3: TGTGCCAGCAGGCCAATTACAGGGGCAACTAATGAAAAACTGTTTTTT.

This clone has a handful of counts. The rearrangement uses TRBV19 and TRBJ1-6; no reliable D call. Trimming cost V 7 bases and J 0 bases, with 13 bases left between them. Germline V gene data show CDR1 as LNHDA and CDR2 as SQIVND (reference sequence). This CDR3 is built from 16 residues. CDR3 coding DNA: TGTGCCAGTATATACAGTTCCAGCTCCTATAATTCACCCCTCCACTTT. It specifies CASIYSSSSYNSPLHF.

This chain connects TRBV19 to TRBJ2-1, with 8 nucleotides matching TRBD1. CDR1 LNHDA and CDR2 SQIVND come from the germline V gene (reference sequence). This CDR3 spans 16 amino acids. J lost 4 bases, V lost 5 bases, and 10 bases had no gene match. CDR3 in DNA: TGTGCCAGTAGTGGCGGAATGGGACAGGCTTACAATGAGCAGTTCTTC. It yields the protein CASSGGMGQAYNEQFF.

This clone was observed a handful of times. The chain links TRBV30 to TRBJ1-4, with no clear D. CDR3 length equals 18 residues. The V end was cut by 0 bases, the J end by 0 bases, with 17 bases between. The germline V gene encodes CDR1 GTSNPN and CDR2 SVGIG (reference sequence). Here the CDR3 reads CAWSVGQTRFSTNEKLFF. In DNA form, the CDR3 reads TGTGCCTGGAGTGTAGGGCAGACACGGTTTTCAACTAATGAAAAACTGTTTTTT.

The J gene is TRBJ2-3, the V gene TRBV5-6; unclear D gene. Germline lookup yields CDR1 SGHDT and CDR2 YYEEEE. Trimming left V 0 bases short and J 2 bases short, with 10 bases between. The length of the CDR3 is 15 residues. CDR3 sequence (DNA): TGTGCCAGCAGCTTGGTGGTCGGCAACACAGATACGCAGTATTTT. It is translated as CASSLVVGNTDTQYF.

J is TRBJ2-7 and V is TRBV23-1, with TRBD1 matching 8 bases. TRBV23-1 is sorted into the ORF group, with uncertain function. The CDR3 length is 15 residues. The J segment lost 5 bases and the V segment lost 8 bases, leaving 14 bases of the junction unmatched. CDR3 in amino acids: CASSTTPGQEDEQYF. Here the CDR3 DNA reads TGCGCCAGCTCTACTACCCCGGGACAGGAGGACGAGCAGTACTTC.

The chain employs TRBV4-3 and TRBJ2-7, with D possibly TRBD2 on 5 matching bases. The CDR3 has 15 amino acids. Trimming stripped 2 bases from V and 6 bases from J, with 17 bases between. Germline V lookup: CDR1 LGHNA, CDR2 YSLEER. The CDR3 region has the DNA TGCGCCAGCAGCCAAAGTTATAGTCGTCGGGGCGAGCAGTACTTC. This sequence encodes CASSQSYSRRGEQYF.

On this clone itself: At one end, the junction sequence differs from germline, possibly due to a read error. The rearrangement links TRBV29-1 to TRBJ2-1, with 8 bases lining up with TRBD2. The CDR3 totals 14 residues. Germline V gene sequence: CDR1 SQVTM, CDR2 ANQGSEA. The CDR3 coding sequence is TGCAGCGGTGAAGTGGTCCGGGGGGGCAATGAGCAGTTCTTC. Protein sequence: CSGEVVRGGNEQFF.

This clone was found a few times. The genes are TRBV13 and TRBJ2-7; 10 nucleotides line up with TRBD2. Per the germline V gene, CDR1 is PRHDT and CDR2 is FYEKMQ (reference sequence). The V and J ends lost 3 bases and 2 bases, in that order; junction bases with no gene match: 4. The CDR3 extends over 15 amino acids. The CDR3 nucleotides are TGTGCCAGCAGCTTTACTAGCGGGATTCCCTACGAGCAGTACTTC. Translation gives CASSFTSGIPYEQYF.

This clone was observed a handful of times. This sequence joins TRBV9 and TRBJ2-7; D ambiguous. Deletions cut 0 bases from V and 3 bases from J, with 7 bases between. Germline CDR1 reads SGDLS; CDR2 reads YYNGEE. The CDR3 is 13 amino acids. The chain's CDR3 is CASSVGEFYEQYF. The CDR3 DNA follows: TGTGCCAGCAGCGTAGGAGAATTCTACGAGCAGTACTTC.

This sequence joins TRBV11-2 and TRBJ1-2; TRBD1 might be the D (5 bases). V lost 5 bases and J lost 1, with 8 bases in between. The CDR3 loop spans 13 amino acids. Germline loops: CDR1 SGHAT, CDR2 FQNNGV. In DNA, the CDR3 is TGTGCCAGCAGCCACGACAGTAACTATGGCTACACCTTC. It codes for CASSHDSNYGYTF.

The CDR3 sequence is CATHRGNSGGGNQPQHF. The CDR3 DNA reads TGTGCCACTCATAGGGGCAATTCTGGGGGAGGAAATCAGCCCCAGCATTTT. This sequence joins TRBV19 and TRBJ1-5; possible D gene TRBD1, 5 bases. The CDR3 length is 17 residues. Per germline, CDR1 LNHDA and CDR2 SQIVND (reference sequence). V was trimmed by 10 bases and J by 4 bases, leaving 26 bases between them. Using reference TRBV19 and TRBJ1-5 for the parts outside the CDR3, the full variable domain is DGGITQSPKYLFRKEGQNVTLSCEQNLNHDAMYWYRQDPGQGLRLIYYSQIVNDFQKGDIAEGYSVSREKKESFPLTVTSAQKNPTAFYLCATHRGNSGGGNQPQHFGDGTRLSIL.

CDR3 nucleotides: TGCGCCAGCAGCCTGTCCCCTGCATTAAGCTCTGGAAACACCATATATTTT. Translation gives CASSLSPALSSGNTIYF. This chain joins TRBV5-1 and TRBJ1-3; D remains unclear. This CDR3 is built from 17 residues. Between the trimmed V and J ends, which lost 4 bases and 0 bases, there was a span of 17 bases. Germline values: CDR1 SGHRS, CDR2 YFSETQ.

The chain has TRBV4-2 and TRBJ2-5, with TRBD2 matching 10 bases. Trimming cost V 2 bases and J 2 bases; bases outside gene matches: 8. CDR1 is LGHNA, CDR2 YNFKEQ, per germline. The CDR3 length is 17 residues. The CDR3 coding sequence is TGTGCCAGCAGCCAAAACCCTAGCGGGGGAAATCAAGAGACCCAGTACTTC. Translated, it gives CASSQNPSGGNQETQYF.

The V and J genes are TRBV9 and TRBJ1-1; no clear D gene. CDR3 size: 17 residues. From germline, CDR1 is SGDLS and CDR2 YYNGEE. V was cut by 3 bases and J by 4 bases, with 22 bases left in between. The CDR3 DNA sequence: TGTGCCAGCAGCGAAGTCTATCGGTTGGGTTTCGGCACTGAAGCTTTCTTT. Its translation: CASSEVYRLGFGTEAFF.

The chain uses TRBV5-6 and TRBJ2-5; no reliable D call. Germline lookup yields CDR1 SGHDT and CDR2 YYEEEE. V was pared by 4 bases and J by 1 base, with 8 bases between. CDR3 length: 13 amino acids. The CDR3 loop reads CASSRYLQETQYF. CDR3 coding DNA: TGTGCCAGCAGCCGCTACCTCCAAGAGACCCAGTACTTC. The full variable domain, rest sourced from reference TRBV5-6 and TRBJ2-5, is DAGVTQSPTHLIKTRGQQVTLRCSPKSGHDTVSWYQQALGQGPQFIFQYYEEEERQRGNFPDRFSGHQFPNYSSELNVNALLLGDSALYLCASSRYLQETQYFGPGTRLLVL.

The V and J genes are TRBV4-2 and TRBJ2-3; possibly TRBD1 for D (6 bases). The CDR3 consists of 14 residues. The ends were cut back, 3 bases at V and 4 bases at J, with 11 bases in the middle. Germline V gives CDR1 LGHNA, CDR2 YNFKEQ. CDR3 residues: CASSHRPGADTQYF. The DNA of the CDR3 is TGTGCCAGCAGCCACAGACCAGGGGCAGATACGCAGTATTTT.

CDR3 loop: CASSRDLGNTIYF. The CDR3 region has the DNA TGTGCCAGCAGTCGGGACCTCGGAAACACCATATATTTT. The chain carries TRBV6-6 and TRBJ1-3; perhaps TRBD1 as D (5 bases). The CDR3 runs to 13 residues. The ends were cut back, 5 bases at V and 4 bases at J, with 9 bases in the middle. From germline, CDR1 is MNHNY and CDR2 SVGAGI (reference sequence).

The rearrangement uses TRBV30 and TRBJ2-5, with TRBD1 matching 7 bases. V was pared by 4 bases and J by 1 base, with 3 bases of the junction left unmatched. The CDR3 covers 13 residues. From germline, CDR1 is GTSNPN and CDR2 SVGIG (reference sequence). The CDR3 DNA follows: TGTGCCTGGAATACAGGGGTCCAAGAGACCCAGTACTTC. Its translation: CAWNTGVQETQYF.

The rearrangement links TRBV6-1 to TRBJ2-3; TRBD1 or TRBD2 may be the D gene (5 bases each). CDR3 size: 14 residues. Germline V CDR1 and CDR2: MNHNS, SASEGT. V shed 1 base and J shed 5 bases, with 10 bases lying between them. CDR3 loop: CASSEVERGDTQYF. As DNA, the CDR3 is TGTGCCAGCAGTGAAGTCGAGAGGGGAGATACGCAGTATTTT.

The chain carries TRBV6-9 and TRBJ1-2; maybe TRBD1 (6 bases). The germline V gene has CDR1 MNHGY and CDR2 SVAAGI. The V gene lost 5 bases and the J gene lost 8 bases, with 12 bases spanning the gap. The CDR3 is 12 residues long. In DNA, the CDR3 is TGTGCCAGCAGTCCGCGACAGGCCGGCTACACCTTC. Its protein product is CASSPRQAGYTF.

The DNA for the CDR3 is TGTGCCAGCAGCCCGGGTGGGGACAGGTACACCTTC. Translating it yields CASSPGGDRYTF. This chain connects TRBV11-3 to TRBJ1-2, with 8 bases that match TRBD1. The V and J ends lost 5 bases and 11 bases, in that order; junction bases with no gene match: 7. There are 12 residues in the CDR3. Germline CDR1 SGHNT, CDR2 YENEEA. The whole variable domain, remainder taken from reference TRBV11-3 and TRBJ1-2, is EAGVVQSPRYKIIEKKQPVAFWCNPISGHNTLYWYLQNLGQGPELLIRYENEEAVDDSQLPKDRFSAERLKGVDSTLKIQPAELGDSAVYLCASSPGGDRYTFGSGTRLTVV.

The rearrangement joins TRBV5-1 to TRBJ1-5; TRBD1 agrees at 11 bases. Germline CDR1 and CDR2: SGHRS and YFSETQ. J was trimmed by 8 bases and V by 4 bases; bases with no gene match: 5. The CDR3 sequence is 14 residues long. Written as DNA, the CDR3 is TGCGCCAGCAGCCCCGGGACAGGGGGGGAGCCCCAGCATTTT. Its protein is CASSPGTGGEPQHF.

J is TRBJ1-4 and V is TRBV4-3; tentative D call: TRBD1 (5 bases). V was clipped by 3 bases and J by 13 bases, with 15 bases between them. Germline CDR1 is LGHNA and CDR2 is YSLEER. This CDR3 has 13 amino acids. The CDR3 DNA sequence: TGCGCCAGCAGCCAGGGGAGGGGTGGCAGACTGTTTTTT. Amino acids: CASSQGRGGRLFF.

This chain connects TRBV30 to TRBJ1-1; no firm D call. Germline CDR1 and CDR2: GTSNPN and SVGIG (reference sequence). V was trimmed by 0 bases and J by 2 bases, leaving 10 bases between them. The CDR3 totals 14 residues. The CDR3 sequence is CAWSVWPPNTEAFF. The CDR3 bases are TGTGCCTGGAGTGTATGGCCACCCAACACTGAAGCTTTCTTT.

This clone was recorded only once. This sequence joins TRBV5-8 and TRBJ1-5; D uncertain. The V end was cut by 1 base, the J end by 4 bases, with 12 bases between. The length of the CDR3 is 15 residues. Per germline, CDR1 SGHTS and CDR2 YDEGEE. DNA of the CDR3: TGTGCCAGCAGCTTGCGACCCGAGACGAATCAGCCCCAGCATTTT. This sequence encodes CASSLRPETNQPQHF.

The genes are TRBV4-2 and TRBJ1-5; the match to TRBD1 covers 9 bases. Germline V gene lookup returns CDR1 LGHNA and CDR2 YNFKEQ. There are 21 residues in the CDR3. With V trimmed by 3 bases and J by 0 bases, 18 bases remained unmatched. CDR3: CASSQAFWGQGPNLSNQPQHF. CDR3 nucleotides: TGTGCCAGCAGCCAGGCCTTCTGGGGACAGGGACCTAACCTTAGCAATCAGCCCCAGCATTTT.

The chain recombines TRBV18 with TRBJ2-1; possibly TRBD1 or TRBD2 for D (5 bases each). CDR3 size: 15 residues. The germline V gene encodes CDR1 KGHSH and CDR2 LQKENI. Trimming took off 0 bases at V and 8 bases at J, with 14 bases between the two ends. The CDR3 DNA is TGTGCCAGCTCACCACCGGGGACGGCTGGGGATGAGCAGTTCTTC. This sequence encodes CASSPPGTAGDEQFF.